The source of this TCR beta chain is a study of human T cells and chemical hapten exposure. TCRdb passed the RACE reads through MiXCR, listing each CDR3 protein once. Seen here are under 450,000 distinct CDR3 sequences, 4.8% observed once, and the top ten hold about 2.2%. From germline, CDR1 is SGHAT and CDR2 FQNNGV. The CDR3 is 14 amino acids. V lost 4 bases and J lost 6, with 12 bases in between. The sample holds many counts of this clonotype. The time point here: patch test 1, 2 weeks after DPC sensitization. Treatment noted: therapeutic diphenylcyclopropenone sensitization with weekly scalp DPC. This material consisted of whole blood, taken in connection with sensitization to the hapten diphenylcyclopropenone (DPC). The source is a woman aged 45-60 years with alopecia areata. Some clones in this sample may be carry-over from other donors' samples. This chain connects TRBV11-2 to TRBJ2-2; TRBD1 is a possible D gene (5 bases). CDR3 protein: CASSSRTPPGELFF. The CDR3 DNA reads as TGTGCCAGCAGCTCCCGGACACCTCCCGGGGAGCTGTTTTTT.